These 6 T cell receptor beta chains came from one sample sequenced in a study of blood T cells in healthy people across ages. Next came a second PCR, run for about 7 to 12 cycles, which used a sample-barcoded 5' primer along with a J-beta primer mix. TCRdb called the 5' RACE reads again in MiXCR, with one record for every CDR3 protein. The sample shows some 1.4 million distinct CDR3 sequences, around two fifths of them seen only once. Source material: blood. The source of these receptors is a young woman in good health.

The chain combines TRBV30 with TRBJ1-6; perhaps TRBD1 as D (5 bases). CDR3 size: 14 residues. The V end lost 5 bases, the J end lost 9 bases, and 17 bases lay between the germline ends. CDR1 GTSNPN and CDR2 SVGIG come from the germline V gene (reference sequence). Written as DNA, the CDR3 is TGTGCCTGGGTCCCCGGGGACTTAACTTCACCCCTCCACTTT. It yields the protein CAWVPGDLTSPLHF.

This clonotype came up once. The CDR3 DNA reads as TGCAGTGCTAGACCGACTAGCGGGGCAGCCTACAATGAGCAGTTCTTC. This encodes CSARPTSGAAYNEQFF. This sequence joins TRBV20-1 and TRBJ2-1; 11 bases agree with TRBD2. The junction had 5 bases not matched to a gene; V was cut back by 2 bases and J by 2 bases. Germline assignment: CDR1 DFQATT and CDR2 SNEGSKA (reference sequence). The CDR3 is made up of 16 amino acids.

The chain employs TRBV6-5 and TRBJ2-5, with a possible D match to TRBD1 (6 bases). The CDR3 totals 15 residues. V lost 0 bases to trimming and J lost 11 bases, with 19 bases between them. CDR1 is MNHEY, CDR2 SVGAGI, per germline. The CDR3 loop reads CASSYSWGGGNEQYF. The CDR3 bases are TGTGCCAGCAGTTACTCGTGGGGTGGGGGCAATGAGCAGTACTTC.

The chain combines TRBV5-1 with TRBJ2-2; D ambiguous. CDR3 length: 15 amino acids. Germline V gene lookup returns CDR1 SGHRS and CDR2 YFSETQ. Deletions cut 6 bases from V and 4 bases from J, with 16 bases between. Here the CDR3 DNA reads TGCGCCAGCACTCCCGCGAGTTCTAGCACCGGGGAGCTGTTTTTT. It specifies CASTPASSSTGELFF.

The genes are TRBV7-2 and TRBJ1-2, with D unclear. Germline loops: CDR1 SGHTA, CDR2 FQGNSA. The CDR3 runs 13 residues. V gave up 1 base and J gave up 9 bases, with 12 bases separating them. The CDR3 DNA follows: TGTGCCAGCAGCTTAGTTTCGGGCAGTAGCTACACCTTC. Translation: CASSLVSGSSYTF.

This clonotype has at least ten counts. This sequence joins TRBV5-1 and TRBJ1-1; 7 bases align to TRBD1. Germline CDR1 SGHRS, CDR2 YFSETQ. This CDR3 region has 13 residues. V dropped 5 bases and J dropped 3; count of bases not matched to a gene: 4. The CDR3 region is CASSLRGDTEAFF. The CDR3 nucleotides read TGCGCCAGCAGTCTCAGGGGGGACACTGAAGCTTTCTTT.